The source of this T cell receptor beta chain is a study of blood T cell repertoires in COVID-19. At the level of the study: Samples representing acute and convalescent COVID-19 were sourced from the United States, Italy and Spain. Sources were T cells, B-cell-depleted T cells, or PBMCs; the material itself was cDNA or gDNA.

In the authors' methods: For nucleated cells, counts were estimated from reference gene primer amplification. Assay: immunoSEQ multiplex PCR; the TCRdb copy retains only in-frame clones and omits some. That table gives V, J and clone size, and the DNA gave D and trimming. The table has some 16,000 clones, about 85% seen once. Looked up from germline, CDR1 is LNHDA and CDR2 is SQIVND (reference sequence). V lost 4 bases and J lost 8, with 14 bases in between. The CDR3 extends over 13 amino acids. This clone was seen a few times. The sequence was obtained from a man between 60 and 70 years old with acute or convalescent COVID-19. The sequencing sample was made of peripheral blood. The rearrangement links TRBV19 to TRBJ1-1; the D is unclear. The CDR3 DNA sequence: TGTGCCAGTAGTACGTTTAGTCCCCGGGAAGCTTTCTTT. This encodes CASSTFSPREAFF.